The rows below give T cell receptor beta chains drawn from one sample of a study of T cell responses to AZD1222 COVID-19 vaccine. Sequencing was performed with immunoSEQ multiplex PCR; in TCRdb, only in-frame clones are kept and a portion is missing. The sample consists of roughly 110,000 clones, approximately 83% of them appearing once. Specimen: peripheral blood, collected on day 0 of AZD1222 vaccination. Every receptor here comes from an adult in good health. The CDR3 runs from the conserved cysteine through the conserved F or W. A D gene is named only where the DNA matches it firmly. Some rows have no size entry. The others give once, few or many, or a class for an expanded clone.

V	size	D	J	DNA	CDR3
TRBV10-1	-	-	TRBJ1-2	TGCGCCAGCAGTTCTCCTGGGTCCGCTGGCTACACCTTC	CASSSPGSAGYTF
TRBV6-2/TRBV6-3	-	-	TRBJ2-5	TGTGCCAGCAGTTACGGGCCAGGCCAAGAGACCCAGTACTTC	CASSYGPGQETQYF
TRBV2	-	TRBD1	TRBJ2-7	TGTGCCAGCCTACGCCCCAGGACAGGCCCCGAGCAGTACTTC	CASLRPRTGPEQYF
TRBV19	-	TRBD1	TRBJ2-1	TGTGCCAGTAGTCGCGAGGATCAGGGGGATGAGCAGTTCTTC	CASSREDQGDEQFF
TRBV4-1	-	TRBD1	TRBJ2-7	TGCGCCAGCAGCGTTGGGACAGGGGTCTCCTACGAGCAGTACTTC	CASSVGTGVSYEQYF
TRBV6-6	-	-	TRBJ1-1	TGTGCCAGCAGTTACTTGGACACGAACACTGAAGCTTTCTTT	CASSYLDTNTEAFF
TRBV28	-	-	TRBJ2-3	TGTGCCAGCAGGTCACCCACGGGGTTAGCGCAGTATTTT	CASRSPTGLAQYF
TRBV5-6	once	-	TRBJ1-5	TGTGCCAGCAGCTTGGGGTTAGGGACCGGTAATCAGCCCCAGCATTTT	CASSLGLGTGNQPQHF
TRBV3-1/TRBV3-2	-	-	TRBJ2-5	TGTGCCAGCAGACCTGGGACCTCTACGGCGACCCAGTACTTC	CASRPGTSTATQYF
TRBV5-1	once	-	TRBJ1-2	TGCGCCAGCAGCGATCAGGGGCAGGTCTATGGCTACACCTTC	CASSDQGQVYGYTF
TRBV5-6	-	-	TRBJ2-1	TGTGCCAGCAGCTTGTGGGATGAGCAGTTCTTC	CASSLWDEQFF
TRBV18	-	TRBD2	TRBJ2-1	TGTGCCAGCTCGCAGGCTAGCGGTTACAATGAGCAGTTCTTC	CASSQASGYNEQFF
TRBV5-1	-	-	TRBJ2-3	TGCGCCAGCAGCTTCTATAGCACAGATACGCAGTATTTT	CASSFYSTDTQYF
TRBV4-3	-	TRBD1	TRBJ2-7	TGCGCCAGCAGCCGCGAGACAGGGGCCTACGAGCAGTACTTC	CASSRETGAYEQYF
TRBV7-3	-	TRBD2	TRBJ2-2	TGTGCCAGCAGCTCATCCGGGACTAGCGGGAGGGGGACCGGGGAGCTGTTTTTT	CASSSSGTSGRGTGELFF
TRBV5-1	-	TRBD1	TRBJ2-1	TGCGCCAGCAGCTTGGAATACTTAGGACAGGGGGGCAATGAGCAGTTCTTC	CASSLEYLGQGGNEQFF
TRBV4-1	-	TRBD2	TRBJ2-1	TGCGCCAGCAGCCCCGACCTAGCGGGGGGAAGCTACAATGAGCAGTTCTTC	CASSPDLAGGSYNEQFF
TRBV5-1	once	TRBD1	TRBJ1-4	TGCGCCAGCAGCCCCGGGACAGGTCATGAAAAACTGTTTTTT	CASSPGTGHEKLFF
TRBV19	-	TRBD2	TRBJ2-5	TGTGCCAGTAGTCCACGGCGACTAGCGGGGGTTCAAGAGACCCAGTACTTC	CASSPRRLAGVQETQYF
TRBV10-3	-	-	TRBJ2-4	TGTGCCATCAGCCTGACAGAGGGGGTCCAAAACATTCAGTACTTC	CAISLTEGVQNIQYF
TRBV5-1	-	TRBD1	TRBJ1-4	TGCGCCAGCAGCCGGACAGGCCAAACTAATGAAAAACTGTTTTTT	CASSRTGQTNEKLFF
TRBV6-2/TRBV6-3	-	-	TRBJ1-5	TGTGCCAGCAGTTATGGACTGGGCAATCAGCCCCAGCATTTT	CASSYGLGNQPQHF
TRBV11-3	-	-	TRBJ2-5	TGTGCCAGCAGCCCGCCCACGGGCGAGACCCAGTACTTC	CASSPPTGETQYF
TRBV6-6	-	-	TRBJ1-2	TGTGCCAGCAGTTACAGGGGGAGGGACTATGGCTACACCTTC	CASSYRGRDYGYTF
TRBV6-5	-	TRBD1	TRBJ1-2	TGTGCCAGCAGTTACCGACAGGGGTCTGGCTACACCTTC	CASSYRQGSGYTF
TRBV29-1	-	-	TRBJ2-1	TGCAGCGTAGGGGGGCGGGTTAGCTCCTACAATGAGCAGTTCTTC	CSVGGRVSSYNEQFF
TRBV27	-	TRBD1	TRBJ1-6	TGTGCCAGCAGCTACACAGGGGTTTGGTCACCCCTCCACTTT	CASSYTGVWSPLHF
TRBV5-1	-	TRBD1	TRBJ2-7	TGCGCCAGCAGCTTAGGACAGGACTCCTACGAGCAGTACTTC	CASSLGQDSYEQYF
TRBV7-3	-	TRBD2	TRBJ2-1	TGTGCCAGCAGCTTAGGACTAGCGGGGCTCAATGAGCAGTTCTTC	CASSLGLAGLNEQFF
TRBV6-4	-	-	TRBJ1-5	TGTGCCAGCAGTGCCTCCCTTAGGGGACTCCTAATGATGGAGCCCCAGCATTTT	CASSASLRGLLMMEPQHF
TRBV29-1	-	-	TRBJ1-1	TGCAGCGTTGAGGAAGCGAACACTGAAGCTTTCTTT	CSVEEANTEAFF
TRBV28	-	-	TRBJ1-1	TGTGCCAGTCAGAACAGGGAAGGTTTGACTGAAGCTTTCTTT	CASQNREGLTEAFF
TRBV7-9	-	-	TRBJ1-1	TGTGCCAGCAGCTTAGAAAGTCGCGGCACTGAAGCTTTCTTT	CASSLESRGTEAFF
TRBV14	-	TRBD2	TRBJ2-7	TGTGCCAGCAGCCAACTAGCGGGGTTCGAGCAGTACTTC	CASSQLAGFEQYF
TRBV30	-	-	TRBJ2-7	TGTGCCTGGAGTACCAGGTACGAGCAGTACTTC	CAWSTRYEQYF
TRBV6-5	-	TRBD1	TRBJ1-5	TGTGCCAGCAGTCACAGGGGGAGTAGCAATCAGCCCCAGCATTTT	CASSHRGSSNQPQHF
TRBV2	few	TRBD1	TRBJ1-6	TGTGCCAGCACCCGGACAGGGAATAATTCACCCCTCCACTTT	CASTRTGNNSPLHF
TRBV5-8	-	-	TRBJ2-7	TGTGCCAGCAGCTTGGACGTGACCCACCCTTACGAGCAGTACTTC	CASSLDVTHPYEQYF
TRBV30	-	-	TRBJ1-2	TGTGCCTGGACAGCAAGCAGGGTTTATGGCTACACCTTC	CAWTASRVYGYTF
TRBV6-4	-	TRBD1	TRBJ1-5	TGTGCCCGATGGACAGGGGCTACCAGGCAGCCCCAGCATTTT	CARWTGATRQPQHF
TRBV3-1/TRBV3-2	once	-	TRBJ1-5	TGTGCCAGCACCCAGTCCCGGGACATTCTGAGGAGCAATCAGCCCCAGCATTTT	CASTQSRDILRSNQPQHF
TRBV3-1/TRBV3-2	-	TRBD1	TRBJ1-6	TGTGCCAGCAGCCCCCCAGGGGGAAATTCACCCCTCCACTTT	CASSPPGGNSPLHF
TRBV4-1	-	-	TRBJ1-5	TGCGCCAGCAGCTTAATAGACGGGGGGGATCAGCCCCAGCATTTT	CASSLIDGGDQPQHF
TRBV28	-	-	TRBJ1-2	TGTGCCAGCAGTCTCGTCGGTCAGTTCTATGGCTACACCTTC	CASSLVGQFYGYTF
TRBV6-1	-	TRBD2	TRBJ2-1	TGTGCCAGCAGTGCCCGACTAGCGGGAAAGTGGCGTGAGCAGTTCTTC	CASSARLAGKWREQFF